A single TCR beta chain is shown here with its context. Libraries were prepared by immunoSEQ multiplex PCR; TCRdb keeps only in-frame clonotypes and omits some of them. The sample has roughly 72,000 clones, 93% seen once. The CDR3 spans 14 residues. Trimming took 8 bases from V and 4 from J; bases not matched to a gene: 8. Germline CDR1 reads SNHLY; CDR2 reads FYNNEI. The sample comes from a study of technical replicates of blood from a few donors. The sequence was collected from a human donor in good health. The chain carries TRBV2 and TRBJ2-1, with 7 bases that match TRBD2. Sequencing used T cells isolated from PBMCs. The CDR3 DNA sequence: TGTGCCAGCTTAGCGGGCTCTCAATACAATGAGCAGTTCTTC. Its translation is CASLAGSQYNEQFF.